This T cell receptor (beta chain) comes out of a study of early T cells in non-severe SARS-CoV-2 infection. Study-level background: Bulk RNA taken from unsorted whole blood was sequenced, leaving chains unpaired.

Individual cDNA molecules received unique molecular identifiers. A single record per CDR3 protein comes from TCRdb applying MiXCR to the 5' RACE reads. The table records some 49,000 distinct CDR3 sequences, 10% to 15% of them present only once. The germline V gene has CDR1 LGHNA and CDR2 YSLEER. With 4 bases clipped from V and 2 bases from J, the junction kept 7 bases outside the gene matches. CDR3 size: 16 residues. Overall study results and limits: Database matching using VDJdb favored anti-spike CD8 responses, with private and CD4 specificities left missing.

This clonotype was seen a few times. Its cognate antigen is unknown. V is TRBV4-3 and J is TRBJ2-3; 9 nucleotides align to TRBD2. Input material: whole blood. This receptor was taken from an adult who was a healthcare worker with PCR-confirmed SARS-CoV-2 infection or an uninfected control (not recorded which). CDR3 region: CASSPDAGGPTDTQYF. CDR3 DNA sequence: TGCGCCAGCAGCCCAGACGCGGGAGGGCCCACAGATACGCAGTATTTT.